This entry is about one TCR beta chain. Its antigen is still unknown. The record originates from a study of CXCR3-negative and CXCR3-positive naive CD8 T cells. Study-wide points: Upon cryopreservation, CXCR3 expression partially decreased, and most assays used fresh PBMCs. Naive subsets did not differ in surface CD5, and TRB CDR3 properties served to infer TCR strength. Naive cells positive for CXCR3 carried more hydrophobic TRB CDR3s than CXCR3-negative ones.

CD45RO-CCR7+CD27+CD95- marked naive CD8+ T cells. The CDR3 extends over 11 amino acids. UMI labels and 5' RACE were used to prepare the TRB cDNA libraries. TCRdb reprocessed the 5' RACE reads, keeping one entry per CDR3 protein, no DNA. This sample's table has about 120,000 distinct CDR3 sequences. This TCR came from a human donor in good health. Some clones in this sample may be carry-over from other donors' samples. The V gene is TRBV12-3 or TRBV12-4, the J gene TRBJ1-2. The material sequenced was naive CXCR3- CD8+ T cells from blood. The subset was: CD45RO-CCR7+CD27+CD95- naive CD8+ T cells lacking CXCR3 (TNR3-). CDR3 protein: CASSLAYSYTF.